This T cell receptor beta chain was profiled in a study of prognosis after radiotherapy for stage I lung cancer. Study-level information: Distant metastases developed in four patients after radiotherapy (median around seven months); about 14 showed no significant progression.

TCR beta CDR3 was amplified from genomic DNA by two-round multiplex PCR. The first PCR round targeted every TRBV and TRBJ gene with specific primers. TCRdb re-analysed the multiplex PCR reads in MiXCR, keeping a single row per CDR3 protein. The sample consists of over 25,000 distinct CDR3 sequences, around 42% of them appearing once. Germline lookup yields CDR1 MNHNS and CDR2 SASEGT. This CDR3 has 18 amino acids. Germline trimming cut 6 bases from V and 5 bases from J; bases unmatched to any gene: 16. This clonotype was seen ten or more times. This specimen consisted of PBMCs, obtained before or after stereotactic body radiation therapy (not recorded which). The TCR originated in a donor aged 50 or older with non-small cell lung cancer. The V and J genes are TRBV6-1 and TRBJ2-5; 12 nucleotides agree with TRBD2. In nucleotides, the CDR3 is TGTGCCAGCAGGAACGGTGGACTAGCGGGGAGCTCGGGGGAGACCCAGTACTTC. Translated, it gives CASRNGGLAGSSGETQYF.